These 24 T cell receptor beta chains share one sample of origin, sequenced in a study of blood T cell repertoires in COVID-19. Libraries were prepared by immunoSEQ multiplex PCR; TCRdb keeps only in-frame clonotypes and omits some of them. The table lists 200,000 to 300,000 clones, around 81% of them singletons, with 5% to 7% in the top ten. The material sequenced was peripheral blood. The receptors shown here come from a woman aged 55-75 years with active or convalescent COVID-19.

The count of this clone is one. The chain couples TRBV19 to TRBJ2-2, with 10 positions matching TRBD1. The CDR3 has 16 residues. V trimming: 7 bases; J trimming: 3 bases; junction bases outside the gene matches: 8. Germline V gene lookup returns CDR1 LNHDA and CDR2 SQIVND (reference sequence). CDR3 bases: TGTGCCAGTACCGCCAGGGGGACAGGGGACACCGGGGAGCTGTTTTTT. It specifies CASTARGTGDTGELFF.

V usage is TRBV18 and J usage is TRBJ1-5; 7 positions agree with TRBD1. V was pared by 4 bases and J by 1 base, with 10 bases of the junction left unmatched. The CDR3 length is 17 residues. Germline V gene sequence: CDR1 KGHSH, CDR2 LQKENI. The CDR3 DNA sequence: TGTGCCAGCTCACTCTACAACAGGGGTACGAGCAATCAGCCCCAGCATTTT. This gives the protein CASSLYNRGTSNQPQHF.

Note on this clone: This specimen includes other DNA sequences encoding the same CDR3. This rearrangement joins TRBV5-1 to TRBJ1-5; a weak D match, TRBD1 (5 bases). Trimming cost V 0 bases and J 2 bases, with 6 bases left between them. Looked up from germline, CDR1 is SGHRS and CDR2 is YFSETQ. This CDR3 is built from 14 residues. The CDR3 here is CASSLEGGNQPQHF. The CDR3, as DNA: TGCGCCAGCAGCTTGGAAGGGGGCAATCAGCCCCAGCATTTT.

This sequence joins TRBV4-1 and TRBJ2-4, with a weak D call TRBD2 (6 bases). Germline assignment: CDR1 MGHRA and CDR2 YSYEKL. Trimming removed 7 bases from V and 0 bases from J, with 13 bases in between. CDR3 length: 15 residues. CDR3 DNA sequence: TGCGCCAGCACCCATAGCGGAGTAGCCAAAAACATTCAGTACTTC. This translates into CASTHSGVAKNIQYF.

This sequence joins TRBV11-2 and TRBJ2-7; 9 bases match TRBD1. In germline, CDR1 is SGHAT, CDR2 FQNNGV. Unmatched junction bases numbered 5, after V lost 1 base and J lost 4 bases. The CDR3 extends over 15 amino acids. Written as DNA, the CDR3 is TGTGCCAGCAGCTTAGGGAGGACAGGGGTATACGAGCAGTACTTC. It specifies CASSLGRTGVYEQYF.

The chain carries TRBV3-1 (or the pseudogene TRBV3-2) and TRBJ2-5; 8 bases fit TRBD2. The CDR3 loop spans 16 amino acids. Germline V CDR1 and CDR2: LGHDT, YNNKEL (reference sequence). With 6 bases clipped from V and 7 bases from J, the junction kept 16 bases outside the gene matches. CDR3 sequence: CASRGGLAGGSRTQYF. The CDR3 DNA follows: TGTGCCAGCAGGGGTGGGCTAGCGGGTGGTTCGAGGACCCAGTACTTC.

The CDR3 DNA reads TGTGCCAGCAGCTTTACTAGCGGGAGCTCCTACGAGCAGTACGTC. Its protein is CASSFTSGSSYEQYV. This chain uses TRBV7-2 with TRBJ2-7; 11 bases fit TRBD2. The V segment lost 3 bases and the J segment 0 bases; nucleotides outside the gene matches: 1. CDR3 length: 15 amino acids. Germline V gives CDR1 SGHTA, CDR2 FQGNSA.

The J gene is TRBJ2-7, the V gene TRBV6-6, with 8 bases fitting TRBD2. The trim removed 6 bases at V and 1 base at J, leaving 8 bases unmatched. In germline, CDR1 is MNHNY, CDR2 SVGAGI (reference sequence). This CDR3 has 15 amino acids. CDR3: CASRPGAGVSYEQYV. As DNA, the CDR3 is TGTGCCAGCAGACCCGGAGCGGGGGTGTCCTACGAGCAGTACGTC.

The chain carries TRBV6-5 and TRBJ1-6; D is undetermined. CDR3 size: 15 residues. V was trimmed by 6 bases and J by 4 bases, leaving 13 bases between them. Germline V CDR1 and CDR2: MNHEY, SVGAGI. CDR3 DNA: TGTGCCAGCAGCCCCCGAGACATTTATAATTCACCCCTCCACTTT. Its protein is CASSPRDIYNSPLHF.

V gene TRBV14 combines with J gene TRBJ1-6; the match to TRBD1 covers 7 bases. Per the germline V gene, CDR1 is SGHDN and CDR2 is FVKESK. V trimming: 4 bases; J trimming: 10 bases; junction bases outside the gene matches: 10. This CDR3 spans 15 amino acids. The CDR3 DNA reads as TGTGCCAGCAGCCCCCGACAGGGATGGGGCTCACCCCTCCACTTT. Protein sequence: CASSPRQGWGSPLHF.

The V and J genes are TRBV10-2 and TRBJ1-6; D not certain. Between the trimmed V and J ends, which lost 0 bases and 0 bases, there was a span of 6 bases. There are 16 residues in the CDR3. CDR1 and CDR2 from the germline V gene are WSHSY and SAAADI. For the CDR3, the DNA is TGCGCCAGCAGTGAGTCTGCTAGCTCCTATAATTCACCCCTCCACTTT. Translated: CASSESASSYNSPLHF.

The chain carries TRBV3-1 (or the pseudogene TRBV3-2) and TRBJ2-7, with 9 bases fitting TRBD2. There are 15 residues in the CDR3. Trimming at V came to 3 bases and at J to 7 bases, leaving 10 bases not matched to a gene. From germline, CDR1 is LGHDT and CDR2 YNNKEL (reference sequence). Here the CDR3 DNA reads TGTGCCAGCAGCCAGGTTAGCGGGAGAACGGGAGAGCAGTACTTC. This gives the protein CASSQVSGRTGEQYF.

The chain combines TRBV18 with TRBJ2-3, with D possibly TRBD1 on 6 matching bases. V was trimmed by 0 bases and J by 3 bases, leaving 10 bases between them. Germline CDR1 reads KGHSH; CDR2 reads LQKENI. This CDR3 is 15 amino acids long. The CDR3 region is CASSPPQGGTDTQYF. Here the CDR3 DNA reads TGTGCCAGCTCACCACCGCAAGGGGGAACAGATACGCAGTATTTT.

DNA for the CDR3: TGTGCCAGCCAGGTCCCCAGGGGTGAAGCTTTCTTT. Protein: CASQVPRGEAFF. This rearrangement joins TRBV19 to TRBJ1-1; D possibly corresponds to TRBD1 (6 bases). Germline assignment: CDR1 LNHDA and CDR2 SQIVND (reference sequence). The CDR3 has 12 amino acids. Trimming shortened V by 9 bases and J by 7 bases, and 15 bases separated the two germline ends.

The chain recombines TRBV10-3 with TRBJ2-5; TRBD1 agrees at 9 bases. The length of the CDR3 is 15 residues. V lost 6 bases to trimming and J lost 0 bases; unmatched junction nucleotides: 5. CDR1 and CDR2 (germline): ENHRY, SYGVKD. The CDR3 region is CAIRRDRDYQETQYF. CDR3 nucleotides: TGTGCCATCAGAAGGGACAGGGATTACCAAGAGACCCAGTACTTC.

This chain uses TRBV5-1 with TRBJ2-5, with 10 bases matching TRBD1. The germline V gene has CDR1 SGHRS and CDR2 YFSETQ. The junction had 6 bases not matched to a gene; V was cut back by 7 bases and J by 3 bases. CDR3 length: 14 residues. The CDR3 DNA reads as TGCGCCAGCTCAACTGGGACAGGGGAAGAGACCCAGTACTTC. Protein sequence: CASSTGTGEETQYF.

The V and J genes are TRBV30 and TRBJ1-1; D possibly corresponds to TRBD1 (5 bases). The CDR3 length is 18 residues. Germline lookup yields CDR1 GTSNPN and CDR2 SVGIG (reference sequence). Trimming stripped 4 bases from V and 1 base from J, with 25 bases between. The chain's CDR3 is CAWTRPSRFETANTEAFF. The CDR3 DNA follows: TGTGCCTGGACCCGACCTAGTCGGTTTGAGACAGCGAACACTGAAGCTTTCTTT.

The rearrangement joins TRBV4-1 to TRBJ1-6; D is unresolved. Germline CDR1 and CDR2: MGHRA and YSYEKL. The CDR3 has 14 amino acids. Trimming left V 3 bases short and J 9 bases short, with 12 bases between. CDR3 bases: TGCGCCAGCAGCCAGGGAGGGCTTCTTTCACCCCTCCACTTT. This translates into CASSQGGLLSPLHF.

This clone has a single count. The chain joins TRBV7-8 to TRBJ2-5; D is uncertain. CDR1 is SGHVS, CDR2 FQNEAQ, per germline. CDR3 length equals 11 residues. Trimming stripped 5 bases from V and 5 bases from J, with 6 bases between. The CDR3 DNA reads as TGTGCCAGCAGCCCTCGGGAGACCCAGTACTTC. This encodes CASSPRETQYF.

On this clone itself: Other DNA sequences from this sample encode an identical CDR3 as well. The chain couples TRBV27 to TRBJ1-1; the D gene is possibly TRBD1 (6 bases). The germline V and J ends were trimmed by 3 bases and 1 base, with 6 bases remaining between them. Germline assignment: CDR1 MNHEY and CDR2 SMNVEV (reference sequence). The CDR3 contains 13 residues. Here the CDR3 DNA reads TGTGCCAGCAGTTTGGGACAGAACACTGAAGCTTTCTTT. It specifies CASSLGQNTEAFF.

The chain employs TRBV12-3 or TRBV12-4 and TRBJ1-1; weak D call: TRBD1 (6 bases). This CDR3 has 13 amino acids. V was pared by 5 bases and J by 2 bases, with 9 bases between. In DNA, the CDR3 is TGTGCCAGCAGTCCAGGGGTTAACACTGAAGCTTTCTTT. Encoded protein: CASSPGVNTEAFF.

The CDR3 reads CASSTLTGTGELFF. Written as DNA, the CDR3 is TGTGCCAGCAGCACCCTTACAGGCACCGGGGAGCTGTTTTTT. The J gene is TRBJ2-2, the V gene TRBV6-5, with TRBD1 as a possible D gene (5 bases). This CDR3 spans 14 amino acids. Germline V CDR1 and CDR2: MNHEY, SVGAGI. With 6 bases removed from V and 4 bases from J, the gap between germline ends came to 12 bases.

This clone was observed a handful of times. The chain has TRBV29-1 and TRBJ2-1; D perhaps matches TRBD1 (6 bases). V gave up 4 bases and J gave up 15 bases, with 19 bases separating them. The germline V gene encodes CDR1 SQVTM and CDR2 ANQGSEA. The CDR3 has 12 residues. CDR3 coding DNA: TGCAGCGTTGTCGTGGGGGCCGGGGTGGCGTTCTTC. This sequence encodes CSVVVGAGVAFF.

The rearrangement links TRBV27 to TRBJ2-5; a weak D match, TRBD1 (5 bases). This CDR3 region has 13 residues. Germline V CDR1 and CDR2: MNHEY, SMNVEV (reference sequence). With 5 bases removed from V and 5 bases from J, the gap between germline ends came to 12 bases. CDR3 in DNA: TGTGCCAGCAGTAACACAGGTGGGGAGACCCAGTACTTC. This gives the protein CASSNTGGETQYF.